Listed here is a single TCR beta chain. V was clipped by 1 base and J by 4 bases, with 8 bases between them. The CDR3 length is 14 residues. Germline CDR1 SGHDN, CDR2 FVKESK. This record comes from a study of T cell clones after liver transplantation. Study-level information: Post-transplant blood was tracked for graft-donor-reactive T cell clones identified in a pre-transplant mixed lymphocyte reaction.

This table comes from immunoSEQ multiplex PCR, and its TCRdb copy is limited to in-frame clones, with some not included. Of about 120,000 clones in the sample, about nine tenths were seen once. The sequences come from CD4+ T cells from blood, collected 12 months after liver transplant. The receptor's source is a human patient who received a liver transplant. Some T cells may arise from the graft donor. The chain couples TRBV14 to TRBJ2-4; D is undetermined. The chain's CDR3 is CASSQGAPKNIQYF. The DNA of the CDR3 is TGTGCCAGCAGCCAAGGAGCACCAAAAAACATTCAGTACTTC.